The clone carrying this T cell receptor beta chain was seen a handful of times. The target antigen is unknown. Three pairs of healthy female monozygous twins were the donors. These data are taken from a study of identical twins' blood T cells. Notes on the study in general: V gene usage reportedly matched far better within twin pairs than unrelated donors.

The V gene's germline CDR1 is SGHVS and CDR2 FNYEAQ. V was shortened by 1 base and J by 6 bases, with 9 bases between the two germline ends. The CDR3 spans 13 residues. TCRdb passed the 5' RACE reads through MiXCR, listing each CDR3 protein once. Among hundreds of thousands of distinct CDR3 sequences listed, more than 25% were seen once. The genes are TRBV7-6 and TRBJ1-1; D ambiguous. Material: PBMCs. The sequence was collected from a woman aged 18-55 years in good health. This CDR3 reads CASSLGYGAEAFF. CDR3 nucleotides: TGTGCCAGCAGCTTAGGTTATGGCGCTGAAGCTTTCTTT.